The 27 T cell receptor beta chains below all came from one sample that was sequenced in a study of CD8 T cells in ankylosing spondylitis. TCRdb fed the 5' RACE reads into MiXCR, producing one record per CDR3 protein. The sample lists over 600,000 distinct CDR3 sequences, around 20% occurring once. No antigens are known for them. Points from the study as a whole: Ankylosing spondylitis blood appeared to be characterized by a TCR beta motif of fewer than ten highly homologous variants.

The sample taken for sequencing was blood, either unsorted or a sorted T cell fraction (not recorded which). Source of these receptors: a male donor with ankylosing spondylitis.

This clonotype has more than one count but fewer than ten. The rearrangement joins TRBV20-1 to TRBJ1-1; TRBD1 agrees at 7 bases. This CDR3 is built from 12 residues. V lost 4 bases, J lost 8 bases, and 7 bases stayed unmatched. Germline CDR1 DFQATT, CDR2 SNEGSKA (reference sequence). The CDR3 spells CSAIRQGTEAFF. The CDR3 DNA reads TGCAGTGCTATACGACAGGGTACCGAAGCTTTCTTT.

The chain uses TRBV20-1 and TRBJ2-3, with 9 bases lining up with TRBD2. This CDR3 is 18 amino acids long. The V gene end was trimmed by 0 bases and the J gene end by 4 bases; junction bases not matched to a gene: 14. The germline V gene encodes CDR1 DFQATT and CDR2 SNEGSKA (reference sequence). CDR3 residues: CSARDVRSARGGPDTQYF. CDR3 DNA: TGCAGTGCTAGAGATGTGCGAAGTGCGCGGGGGGGCCCAGATACGCAGTATTTT.

The gene calls are TRBV9 and TRBJ2-2, with D perhaps matching TRBD1 or TRBD2 (5 bases each). CDR1 is SGDLS and CDR2 is YYNGEE in the germline V gene. This CDR3 has 16 residues. V lost 3 bases to trimming and J lost 2 bases, with 14 bases between them. The CDR3 spells CASSGGPRVNTGELFF. The CDR3 coding sequence is TGTGCCAGCAGCGGGGGACCGAGGGTCAACACCGGGGAGCTGTTTTTT.

V is TRBV12-3 or TRBV12-4 and J is TRBJ2-1; no reliable D call. The CDR3 is made up of 14 amino acids. Trimming removed 5 bases at V and 0 bases at J, with 8 bases between. The CDR3 loop reads CASSDRSSYNEQFF. CDR3 bases: TGTGCCAGCAGTGACCGTAGCTCCTACAATGAGCAGTTCTTC.

The chain links TRBV12-3 or TRBV12-4 to TRBJ1-3, with D possibly matching TRBD1 (6 bases). Deletions cut 7 bases from V and 0 bases from J, with 13 bases between. This CDR3 has 15 amino acids. The chain's CDR3 is CASIFRGSSGNTIYF. In nucleotides, the CDR3 is TGTGCCAGCATCTTCAGGGGAAGCTCTGGAAACACCATATATTTT.

This clonotype was counted only a few times. This chain joins TRBV29-1 and TRBJ1-1; D uncertain. The CDR3 length is 12 residues. The germline V gene encodes CDR1 SQVTM and CDR2 ANQGSEA. V gave up 4 bases and J gave up 6 bases, with 12 bases separating them. The CDR3 sequence: CSVAVGVAEAFF. The CDR3 nucleotides are TGCAGCGTTGCGGTGGGTGTCGCTGAAGCTTTCTTT.

Only a few counts were recorded for this clonotype. The rearrangement uses TRBV4-1 and TRBJ1-1, with D perhaps TRBD1 (5 bases). The germline V gene has CDR1 MGHRA and CDR2 YSYEKL. Trimming removed 4 bases at V and 0 bases at J, with 12 bases between. This CDR3 is 15 amino acids long. The CDR3 protein is CASSRGSTMNTEAFF. In DNA form, the CDR3 reads TGCGCCAGCAGCCGGGGGAGCACCATGAACACTGAAGCTTTCTTT.

This sequence joins TRBV7-9 and TRBJ2-5, with D perhaps matching TRBD1 (6 bases). V gave up 6 bases and J gave up 3 bases, with 11 bases separating them. The CDR3 length is 13 residues. CDR1 SEHNR and CDR2 FQNEAQ come from the germline V gene (reference sequence). The DNA for the CDR3 is TGTGCCAGCAGGAGAGCAGGGGAAGAGACCCAGTACTTC. This sequence encodes CASRRAGEETQYF.

This clonotype was recorded at least ten times. This rearrangement joins TRBV5-1 to TRBJ2-7; D not certain. V lost 0 bases and J 3 bases, leaving 13 bases between the germline ends. This CDR3 has 15 residues. Germline V gene data show CDR1 as SGHRS and CDR2 as YFSETQ. For the CDR3, the DNA is TGCGCCAGCAGCTTGGAGGGCGGTCTAATCTACGAGCAGTACTTC. Translated, it gives CASSLEGGLIYEQYF.

CDR3 loop: CSADLAGLAKNIQYF. CDR3 coding DNA: TGCAGTGCCGATCTAGCGGGGCTAGCCAAAAACATTCAGTACTTC. This sequence joins TRBV20-1 and TRBJ2-4, with TRBD2 matching 9 bases. The J segment lost 0 bases and the V segment lost 6 bases, leaving 6 bases of the junction unmatched. The CDR3 is 15 residues long. In germline, CDR1 is DFQATT, CDR2 SNEGSKA (reference sequence).

V and J are TRBV7-2 and TRBJ2-5, with TRBD2 as a possible D gene (5 bases). In germline, CDR1 is SGHTA, CDR2 FQGNSA. The length of the CDR3 is 13 residues. The V end was cut by 4 bases, the J end by 3 bases, with 9 bases between. The CDR3 coding sequence is TGTGCCAGCAGCTACGGGGAAAAAGAGACCCAGTACTTC. This gives the protein CASSYGEKETQYF.

This chain uses TRBV20-1 with TRBJ1-2, with D possibly TRBD1 on 5 matching bases. V lost 0 bases and J 4 bases, leaving 21 bases between the germline ends. The germline CDR1 and CDR2 sequences are DFQATT and SNEGSKA (reference sequence). CDR3 length: 17 amino acids. The CDR3 loop is CSARDSEGLGRLYGYTF. In DNA form, the CDR3 reads TGCAGTGCTAGAGACTCGGAGGGGCTCGGTCGACTCTATGGCTACACCTTC.

This chain uses TRBV12-3 or TRBV12-4 with TRBJ1-6, with D unresolved. V was clipped by 2 bases and J by 4 bases, with 6 bases between them. The CDR3 totals 14 residues. CDR3 region: CASSLSRYNSPLHF. The CDR3 DNA sequence: TGTGCCAGCAGTTTATCGCGTTATAATTCACCCCTCCACTTT.

This clonotype was found a few times. The chain is built from TRBV20-1 and TRBJ1-6, with 7 bases aligning to TRBD1. The germline gives CDR1 DFQATT, CDR2 SNEGSKA (reference sequence). This CDR3 region has 15 residues. V lost 6 bases and J lost 5; bases outside the gene matches: 10. In DNA form, the CDR3 reads TGCAGTGCAACGACAGGGAGAGGAGATAATTCACCCCTCCACTTT. This codes for CSATTGRGDNSPLHF.

The chain has TRBV5-1 and TRBJ2-3; 9 bases fit TRBD1. Germline trimming cut 4 bases from V and 14 bases from J; bases unmatched to any gene: 11. The CDR3 is 13 amino acids. The germline gives CDR1 SGHRS, CDR2 YFSETQ. The CDR3 loop reads CASSPQPGQGLYF. DNA for the CDR3: TGCGCCAGCAGCCCCCAACCGGGACAGGGTTTGTATTTT.

The chain joins TRBV7-9 to TRBJ2-1, with 8 bases aligning to TRBD2. V shed 7 bases and J 3 bases; nucleotides not matched to a gene: 8. Germline V gene sequence: CDR1 SEHNR, CDR2 FQNEAQ (reference sequence). The CDR3 totals 15 residues. The DNA of the CDR3 is TGTGCCAGCACGGAGCGGGAGTTAATCTACAATGAGCAGTTCTTC. Translation: CASTERELIYNEQFF.

A few counts support this clonotype. The chain has TRBV3-1 and TRBJ2-5; 7 bases align to TRBD2. The CDR3 runs 13 residues. V shed 4 bases and J 7 bases; nucleotides not matched to a gene: 6. Looked up from germline, CDR1 is LGHDT and CDR2 is YNNKEL (reference sequence). The CDR3 bases are TGTGCCAGCAGCCGACTGGGGGAGGGGACCCAGTACTTC. Protein sequence: CASSRLGEGTQYF.

This clonotype showed up just a few times. The chain carries TRBV9 and TRBJ1-2; 8 positions match TRBD1. The CDR3 is 14 residues long. Germline loops: CDR1 SGDLS, CDR2 YYNGEE. V dropped 4 bases and J dropped 6; count of bases not matched to a gene: 8. CDR3 protein: CASSILDREDGYTF. CDR3 DNA: TGTGCCAGCAGCATCTTGGACAGGGAGGATGGCTACACCTTC.

This clonotype has just a few counts. The V gene is TRBV7-3, the J gene TRBJ2-3; possibly TRBD2 for D (5 bases). This CDR3 has 15 residues. Deletions cut 5 bases from V and 0 bases from J, with 12 bases between. The germline gives CDR1 SGHTA, CDR2 FQGTGA. CDR3 bases: TGTGCCAGCAGCCCGAGCGGTTTGAGCACAGATACGCAGTATTTT. The encoded protein is CASSPSGLSTDTQYF.

The V gene is TRBV3-1, the J gene TRBJ2-1, with D perhaps TRBD1 (5 bases). The CDR3 is 16 amino acids. Germline assignment: CDR1 LGHDT and CDR2 YNNKEL (reference sequence). V gave up 4 bases and J gave up 4 bases, with 17 bases separating them. The CDR3 DNA reads as TGTGCCAGCAGCCTCGGCATGGGGCCCGCTTACAATGAGCAGTTCTTC. Its translation: CASSLGMGPAYNEQFF.

The rearrangement joins TRBV12-3 or TRBV12-4 to TRBJ1-1; D might be TRBD1 (6 bases). Trimming took 0 bases from V and 4 from J, leaving 15 bases between them. This CDR3 has 16 residues. The CDR3 region has the DNA TGTGCCAGCAGTTTAGCGCCGGGGAGGGGGGGCACTGAAGCTTTCTTT. Protein: CASSLAPGRGGTEAFF.

This clonotype was recorded a few times. This chain uses TRBV12-3 or TRBV12-4 with TRBJ2-2, with D perhaps TRBD1 (6 bases). The CDR3 consists of 15 residues. The V and J ends lost 6 bases and 2 bases respectively, with 13 bases between them. In nucleotides, the CDR3 is TGTGCCAGCAGATCGACAGGCTCTAACACCGGGGAGCTGTTTTTT. Its protein product is CASRSTGSNTGELFF.

This clonotype was counted ten times or more. The rearrangement joins TRBV12-3 or TRBV12-4 to TRBJ2-7, with 9 bases matching TRBD2. CDR3 length: 14 amino acids. The trim removed 6 bases at V and 0 bases at J, leaving 3 bases unmatched. CDR3 coding DNA: TGTGCCAGCAGCCCTAGCGGGGTCTCCTACGAGCAGTACTTC. Protein product: CASSPSGVSYEQYF.

This sequence joins TRBV5-6 and TRBJ2-7; D perhaps matches TRBD2 (6 bases). This CDR3 contains 16 residues. V shed 0 bases and J shed 5 bases, with 18 bases lying between them. Germline CDR1 is SGHDT and CDR2 is YYEEEE. The chain's CDR3 is CASSLVGGRTLNEQYF. CDR3 nucleotide sequence: TGTGCCAGCAGCTTGGTTGGAGGGCGTACGTTGAACGAGCAGTACTTC.

The chain links TRBV7-2 to TRBJ2-1, with 10 bases fitting TRBD2. Germline CDR1 reads SGHTA; CDR2 reads FQGNSA. The CDR3 has 17 residues. J was trimmed by 6 bases and V by 1 base; bases with no gene match: 9. CDR3 residues: CASSLVGWLAGVNEQFF. In nucleotides, the CDR3 is TGTGCCAGCAGCTTAGTTGGTTGGCTAGCGGGAGTCAATGAGCAGTTCTTC.

The V and J genes are TRBV3-1 and TRBJ2-7, with D tentatively TRBD1 (6 bases). The CDR3 consists of 14 residues. Germline lookup yields CDR1 LGHDT and CDR2 YNNKEL (reference sequence). V lost 7 bases and J 3 bases, leaving 16 bases between the germline ends. The CDR3 protein is CASTVGTRFYEQYF. Written as DNA, the CDR3 is TGTGCCAGCACCGTGGGGACAAGATTCTACGAGCAGTACTTC.

This chain joins TRBV6-2 or TRBV6-3 and TRBJ1-5; TRBD1 aligns across 8 bases. V trimming: 2 bases; J trimming: 4 bases; junction bases outside the gene matches: 4. CDR1 and CDR2 from the germline V gene are MNHEY and SVGEGT. The CDR3 has 15 residues. The CDR3 region is CASSYRGQGNQPQHF. The CDR3 DNA reads TGTGCCAGCAGTTACCGAGGACAGGGTAATCAGCCCCAGCATTTT.